A single T cell receptor beta chain is shown here with its context. This specimen comes from a study of blood T cell repertoires in COVID-19. The overall study: The origin of the acute and convalescent COVID-19 samples was the United States, Italy and Spain.

Some clones are missing from TCRdb's copy, which holds only in-frame ones; the method was immunoSEQ multiplex PCR. The repertoire holds around 160,000 clones, with around 84% as singletons. The CDR3 is 15 residues long. V was shortened by 3 bases and J by 6 bases, with 14 bases between the two germline ends. The germline V gene has CDR1 SGHAT and CDR2 FQNNGV. The sequence came from a man aged 60 to 75 with active or convalescent COVID-19. The rearrangement uses TRBV11-2 and TRBJ1-4, with D possibly being TRBD1 (6 bases). Source material: peripheral blood. The CDR3 reads CASSFTDRPHEKLFF. Here the CDR3 DNA reads TGTGCCAGCAGCTTCACGGACAGACCCCATGAAAAACTGTTTTTT.